The 26 T cell receptor beta chains listed next were all sequenced from one sample in a study of T cell responses to AZD1222 COVID-19 vaccine. Sequencing used immunoSEQ multiplex PCR; TCRdb keeps in-frame clones, though not all of them. The table has about 93,000 clones, 80% to 90% seen once; the top ten hold 5.5% to 7%. Sequenced here: peripheral blood, sampled on day 0 of AZD1222 vaccination. The receptors originated from an adult in good health.

The rearrangement uses TRBV19 and TRBJ1-2, with D unclear. The CDR3 spans 16 residues. V was cut by 5 bases and J by 4 bases, with 20 bases left in between. Germline CDR1 is LNHDA and CDR2 is SQIVND (reference sequence). The CDR3 loop reads CASSSGRGSGGYGYTF. DNA of the CDR3: TGTGCCAGTAGTTCCGGACGGGGATCGGGTGGCTATGGCTACACCTTC.

The chain joins TRBV12-3 or TRBV12-4 to TRBJ1-1, with D maybe TRBD1 (5 bases). The V end lost 3 bases, the J end lost 5 bases, and 7 bases lay between the germline ends. This CDR3 has 12 residues. The DNA for the CDR3 is TGTGCCAGCAGTTTTGGGGGGACTGAAGCTTTCTTT. Translated, it gives CASSFGGTEAFF.

The chain joins TRBV6-5 to TRBJ1-1; weak D call: TRBD1 (5 bases). V shed 0 bases and J shed 4 bases, with 9 bases lying between them. Germline-derived CDR1 and CDR2 are MNHEY and SVGAGI. The CDR3 has 14 amino acids. The CDR3 region has the DNA TGTGCCAGCAGTTACTCGAGCAGGGTCACTGAAGCTTTCTTT. It is translated as CASSYSSRVTEAFF.

The chain uses TRBV3-1 (or the pseudogene TRBV3-2) and TRBJ1-2; D remains unclear. The CDR3 runs to 17 residues. The germline V and J ends were trimmed by 0 bases and 0 bases, with 14 bases remaining between them. Germline-derived CDR1 and CDR2 are LGHDT and YNNKEL (reference sequence). The chain's CDR3 is CASSQEKVPPTNYGYTF. The CDR3 nucleotides are TGTGCCAGCAGCCAAGAAAAAGTCCCACCTACTAACTATGGCTACACCTTC.

The V gene is TRBV11-1, the J gene TRBJ2-1, with 7 bases identical to TRBD2. The germline CDR1 and CDR2 sequences are SGHAT and FQDESV (reference sequence). Losses at the gene ends were 5 bases for V and 0 bases for J; bases not matched to a gene: 4. The CDR3 totals 15 residues. CDR3 coding DNA: TGTGCCAGCAGCGGAGCGGGGAGCTCCTACAATGAGCAGTTCTTC. This sequence encodes CASSGAGSSYNEQFF.

The chain links TRBV6-6 to TRBJ1-1; possible D gene TRBD1, 5 bases. Between the trimmed V and J ends, which lost 3 bases and 6 bases, there was a span of 11 bases. Germline V lookup: CDR1 MNHNY, CDR2 SVGAGI (reference sequence). This CDR3 spans 13 amino acids. CDR3 residues: CASSYQGSSEAFF. The CDR3 DNA follows: TGTGCCAGCAGTTATCAGGGAAGCTCTGAAGCTTTCTTT.

DNA for the CDR3: TGTGCCAGCAGCTTAGAGCGGAGTAGAGTGTTCGGGGATTCACCCCTCCACTTT. Encoded protein: CASSLERSRVFGDSPLHF. V is TRBV11-3 and J is TRBJ1-6; D ambiguous. V dropped 0 bases and J dropped 8 bases, with 20 bases sitting between them. The CDR3 contains 18 residues. The germline V gene has CDR1 SGHNT and CDR2 YENEEA.

This chain links TRBV19 with TRBJ2-6; D is unresolved. The V gene's germline CDR1 is LNHDA and CDR2 SQIVND (reference sequence). The CDR3 is 13 amino acids. Trimming shortened V by 5 bases and J by 2 bases, and 4 bases separated the two germline ends. The CDR3 spells CASSLAGANVLTF. CDR3 nucleotides: TGTGCCAGTAGTTTGGCTGGGGCCAACGTCCTGACTTTC.

This clone came up once. This sequence joins TRBV7-2 and TRBJ1-4; D unresolved. The ends were cut back, 2 bases at V and 5 bases at J, with 9 bases in the middle. In germline, CDR1 is SGHTA, CDR2 FQGNSA. CDR3 length equals 14 residues. The CDR3 loop reads CASSLNVLNEKLFF. The CDR3 DNA sequence: TGTGCCAGCAGCTTAAACGTGTTAAATGAAAAACTGTTTTTT.

The chain is built from TRBV7-6 and TRBJ2-5; 9 bases align to TRBD1. Germline V gives CDR1 SGHVS, CDR2 FNYEAQ. The trim removed 7 bases at V and 4 bases at J, leaving 10 bases unmatched. The CDR3 is made up of 15 amino acids. The CDR3 bases are TGTGCCAGCAATTCAGGGACAGGGACGGGAGAGACCCAGTACTTC. Amino acid sequence: CASNSGTGTGETQYF.

This chain uses TRBV14 with TRBJ2-7; TRBD2 might be the D (6 bases). This CDR3 is built from 17 residues. CDR1 is SGHDN and CDR2 is FVKESK in the germline V gene. V was shortened by 1 base and J by 2 bases, with 18 bases between the two germline ends. The chain's CDR3 is CASSQGSIGRGAYEQYF. CDR3 DNA sequence: TGTGCCAGCAGCCAAGGGAGCATTGGGCGGGGCGCCTACGAGCAGTACTTC. The whole variable domain, remainder taken from reference TRBV14 and TRBJ2-7, is EAGVTQFPSHSVIEKGQTVTLRCDPISGHDNLYWYRRVMGKEIKFLLHFVKESKQDESGMPNNRFLAERTGGTYSTLKVQPAELEDSGVYFCASSQGSIGRGAYEQYFGPGTRLTVT.

V is TRBV7-8 and J is TRBJ1-5, with 7 bases aligning to TRBD1. The trim removed 5 bases at V and 6 bases at J, leaving 7 bases unmatched. CDR1 and CDR2 from the germline V gene are SGHVS and FQNEAQ. The CDR3 has 14 amino acids. CDR3: CASSQGGIGQPQHF. The CDR3 DNA follows: TGTGCCAGCAGCCAAGGGGGCATTGGTCAGCCCCAGCATTTT.

V gene TRBV21-1 combines with J gene TRBJ1-5; TRBD1 is the table's D call, not checked against the DNA. TRBV21-1 is listed as a pseudogene. This CDR3 has 13 amino acids. The CDR3 region has the DNA TGTGCCAGCAGAGGCAGGGGCGAACAGCCCCAGCATTTT. Translated: CASRGRGEQPQHF.

This rearrangement joins TRBV7-2 to TRBJ1-5, with 8 bases aligning to TRBD1. Germline trimming cut 5 bases from V and 0 bases from J; bases unmatched to any gene: 3. This CDR3 is 15 amino acids long. CDR1 SGHTA and CDR2 FQGNSA come from the germline V gene. CDR3 sequence: CASSKGQDSNQPQHF. The CDR3 DNA reads TGTGCCAGCAGCAAGGGACAGGATAGCAATCAGCCCCAGCATTTT. Combining the CDR3 with reference TRBV7-2 and TRBJ1-5 gives the whole variable domain GAGVSQSPSNKVTEKGKDVELRCDPISGHTALYWYRQSLGQGLEFLIYFQGNSAPDKSGLPSDRFSAERTGGSVSTLTIQRTQQEDSAVYLCASSKGQDSNQPQHFGDGTRLSIL.

CDR3 sequence: CASSSRTRASEQFF. The DNA for the CDR3 is TGTGCCAGCAGTTCTAGGACCCGGGCGAGTGAGCAGTTCTTC. The chain uses TRBV6-2 or TRBV6-3 and TRBJ2-1; D is unresolved. With 4 bases removed from V and 9 bases from J, the gap between germline ends came to 16 bases. Germline assignment: CDR1 MNHEY and CDR2 SVGEGT. The CDR3 covers 14 residues.

Only a few counts were recorded for this clone. The V and J genes are TRBV19 and TRBJ1-5, with a tentative D call TRBD1 (5 bases). Germline lookup yields CDR1 LNHDA and CDR2 SQIVND (reference sequence). The CDR3 consists of 16 residues. Trimming shortened V by 6 bases and J by 0 bases, and 15 bases separated the two germline ends. The CDR3 nucleotides are TGTGCCAGTAGACTCGGGACGGTTTATAGCAATCAGCCCCAGCATTTT. Translation gives CASRLGTVYSNQPQHF.

The rearrangement joins TRBV20-1 to TRBJ2-5; the match to TRBD1 covers 7 bases. The CDR3 is 15 amino acids. CDR1 and CDR2 (germline): DFQATT, SNEGSKA (reference sequence). After removal of 3 bases from V and 1 base from J, the junction contained 8 bases not matched to a gene. This CDR3 is CSASVTGPFQETQYF. The CDR3 DNA reads as TGCAGTGCTAGTGTGACAGGGCCATTCCAAGAGACCCAGTACTTC.

The genes are TRBV24-1 and TRBJ2-7, with D tentatively TRBD1 (6 bases). V lost 4 bases to trimming and J lost 5 bases, with 11 bases between them. From germline, CDR1 is KGHDR and CDR2 SFDVKD. CDR3 length: 13 residues. CDR3 DNA: TGTGCCACCAGTGAACCACAGGGTCACGAGCAGTACTTC. Encoded protein: CATSEPQGHEQYF.

J is TRBJ2-3 and V is TRBV5-1; D uncertain. Trimming cost V 0 bases and J 3 bases, with 8 bases left between them. CDR1 SGHRS and CDR2 YFSETQ come from the germline V gene. The CDR3 has 14 residues. The CDR3 loop is CASSLAWATDTQYF. CDR3 DNA sequence: TGCGCCAGCAGCTTGGCCTGGGCGACAGATACGCAGTATTTT.

The chain employs TRBV7-8 and TRBJ1-1; D might be TRBD1 (5 bases). The V and J ends lost 1 base and 2 bases respectively, with 11 bases between them. Germline V gives CDR1 SGHVS, CDR2 FQNEAQ. CDR3 length equals 15 residues. For the CDR3, the DNA is TGTGCCAGCAGCTTAGGGGCAGGGATTAACACTGAAGCTTTCTTT. It codes for CASSLGAGINTEAFF. Full variable domain (remainder filled in from reference TRBV7-8 and TRBJ1-1): GAGVSQSPRYKVAKRGQDVALRCDPISGHVSLFWYQQALGQGPEFLTYFQNEAQLDKSGLPSDRFFAERPEGSVSTLKIQRTQQEDSAVYLCASSLGAGINTEAFFGQGTRLTVV.

The chain joins TRBV5-1 to TRBJ2-3; 7 nucleotides line up with TRBD2. CDR1 and CDR2 (germline): SGHRS, YFSETQ. J gave up 5 bases and V 0 bases, and 12 bases lay outside the gene matches. The CDR3 has 17 amino acids. DNA of the CDR3: TGCGCCAGCAGCTTGGATCCCCAAGCGGGAAGGAGAGATACGCAGTATTTT. This encodes CASSLDPQAGRRDTQYF. The full variable domain, in which reference TRBV5-1 and TRBJ2-3 provide the parts outside the CDR3, is KAGVTQTPRYLIKTRGQQVTLSCSPISGHRSVSWYQQTPGQGLQFLFEYFSETQRNKGNFPGRFSGRQFSNSRSEMNVSTLELGDSALYLCASSLDPQAGRRDTQYFGPGTRLTVL.

The chain links TRBV3-1 (or the pseudogene TRBV3-2) to TRBJ2-7; D is possibly TRBD1 or TRBD2 (5 bases each). Trimming pared 4 bases from V and 2 bases from J, leaving 12 bases between. Germline values: CDR1 LGHDT, CDR2 YNNKEL (reference sequence). CDR3 length: 14 amino acids. CDR3 protein: CASSPSGTPYEQYF. CDR3 coding DNA: TGTGCCAGCAGCCCCTCCGGGACCCCCTACGAGCAGTACTTC.

The CDR3 loop is CASSSSGGEQYF. The CDR3 region has the DNA TGTGCCAGCAGCTCGAGCGGAGGGGAGCAGTACTTC. This rearrangement joins TRBV7-9 to TRBJ2-7; a possible D gene is TRBD2 (6 bases). The V and J ends lost 4 bases and 7 bases respectively, with 11 bases between them. CDR3 length: 12 amino acids. Germline V gives CDR1 SEHNR, CDR2 FQNEAQ (reference sequence).

This sequence joins TRBV14 and TRBJ2-1; TRBD1 aligns across 8 bases. Trimming at V came to 4 bases and at J to 7 bases, leaving 9 bases not matched to a gene. This CDR3 is 15 amino acids long. Germline V gives CDR1 SGHDN, CDR2 FVKESK. The CDR3 loop reads CASSPPTGARNEQFF. Written as DNA, the CDR3 is TGTGCCAGCAGCCCGCCGACAGGGGCTAGGAATGAGCAGTTCTTC.

The chain links TRBV19 to TRBJ2-7; maybe TRBD2 (6 bases). The germline V gene has CDR1 LNHDA and CDR2 SQIVND (reference sequence). V was clipped by 3 bases and J by 3 bases, with 12 bases between them. CDR3 size: 14 residues. DNA for the CDR3: TGTGCCAGTAGTATTACCGGGGGTAACTACGAGCAGTACTTC. This codes for CASSITGGNYEQYF. The entire variable domain, with the rest obtained from reference TRBV19 and TRBJ2-7, is as follows: DGGITQSPKYLFRKEGQNVTLSCEQNLNHDAMYWYRQDPGQGLRLIYYSQIVNDFQKGDIAEGYSVSREKKESFPLTVTSAQKNPTAFYLCASSITGGNYEQYFGPGTRLTVT.

This clone was detected once. This chain connects TRBV3-1 (or the pseudogene TRBV3-2) to TRBJ1-2; D possibly corresponds to TRBD1 (5 bases). Between the trimmed V and J ends, which lost 5 bases and 8 bases, there was a span of 15 bases. The germline V gene has CDR1 LGHDT and CDR2 YNNKEL (reference sequence). The CDR3 is 13 residues long. CDR3: CASSLPGSGGYTF. CDR3 nucleotides: TGTGCCAGCAGCTTACCAGGGTCTGGCGGCTACACCTTC.